The rows below give T cell receptor beta chains drawn from one sample of a study of neoadjuvant anti-PD-1 for oral cavity cancer. This table comes from immunoSEQ multiplex PCR, and its TCRdb copy is limited to in-frame clones, with some not included. The table includes roughly 14,000 clones, roughly 70% detected once. This specimen consisted of PBMCs, obtained after nivolumab (anti-PD-1) treatment. These receptors came from a person aged 40 to 85 with oral cavity squamous cell carcinoma. CDR3s include the opening cysteine and the closing phenylalanine or tryptophan. A D gene is named only where the DNA matches it firmly. The size entry is marked missing in some rows and otherwise reads once, few, many or a size class.

j_call clone_size v_call d_call cdr3_nt cdr3_aa
TRBJ2-2 . TRBV9 . TGTGCCAGCAGCGTAGAGGCGCAGCCCGCCGGGGAGCTGTTTTTT CASSVEAQPAGELFF
TRBJ1-2 few TRBV10-2 . TGCGCCAGCAGCTCACCGAACTTCTATGGCTACACCTTC CASSSPNFYGYTF
TRBJ1-5 . TRBV18 . TGTGCCAGCTCACCAGGAACAGGGACAAGTCAGCCCCAGCATTTT CASSPGTGTSQPQHF
TRBJ1-1 . TRBV7-3 . TGTGCCAGCAGCCCACCGGGGGGAGGGCGTGAAGCTTTCTTT CASSPPGGGREAFF
TRBJ1-1 . TRBV5-1 TRBD1 TGCGCCAGCCACAAAGGGACAGAGAACACTGAAGCTTTCTTT CASHKGTENTEAFF
TRBJ1-3 few TRBV28 . TGTGCCAGCAGCCGACAGTTCTCTGGAAACACCATATATTTT CASSRQFSGNTIYF
TRBJ2-7 . TRBV27 . TGTGCCAGCAGTTTTAGGCAGGGGTCCGACGAGCAGTACTTC CASSFRQGSDEQYF
TRBJ2-1 . TRBV30 . TGTGCCTGGAGGGAGGTTCCCGTCTACAATGAGCAGTTCTTC CAWREVPVYNEQFF
TRBJ2-7 . TRBV10-2 . TGCGCCAGCAGAGGGACTGCCCTGGGGGAGCAGTACTTC CASRGTALGEQYF
TRBJ2-5 . TRBV11-2 TRBD2 TGTGCCAGCAGCTTAGTGGGTACTAGCGGGAGGGAGACCCAGTACTTC CASSLVGTSGRETQYF
TRBJ2-1 . TRBV7-8 . TGTGCCAGCAGCCTACAGAGTACAGACAATGAGCAGTTCTTC CASSLQSTDNEQFF
TRBJ2-7 . TRBV5-6 . TGTGCCAGCAGGGAATCCGGCGGGGTCTCCTACGAGCAGTACTTC CASRESGGVSYEQYF
TRBJ2-1 once TRBV5-1 . TGCGCCAGCAGCCGAATGACAGGTTCCTACAATGAGCAGTTCTTC CASSRMTGSYNEQFF
TRBJ2-7 . TRBV19 . TGTGCCAGTAGTAACGGCGGACCCCTCTACGAGCAGTACTTC CASSNGGPLYEQYF
TRBJ2-5 . TRBV28 TRBD2 TGTGCCAGCAGTTTAGAAGGACTAGCGGGAGGACGGACCCAGTACTTC CASSLEGLAGGRTQYF
TRBJ2-1 . TRBV27 TRBD2 TGTACCACCGGGACTAGGCATGAGCAGTTCTTC CTTGTRHEQFF
TRBJ2-7 . TRBV7-8 . TGTGCCAGCAGCGGGCCCGGGGGCGAGCAGTACTTC CASSGPGGEQYF
TRBJ2-2 once TRBV10-3 . TGTGCCATCAGTGAAAATTTAGGGAGTGGGGGGGAGCTGTTTTTT CAISENLGSGGELFF
TRBJ1-2 . TRBV4-1 . TGCGCCAGCAGCCAGGGAGGTAACTATGGCTACACCTTC CASSQGGNYGYTF
TRBJ2-2 few TRBV18 . TGTGCCAGCTCACCACGGCGGGAGAACACCGGGGAGCTGTTTTTT CASSPRRENTGELFF
TRBJ1-5 . TRBV9 . TGTGCCAGCAGCGTTGGGGCAGATAGCAATCAGCCCCAGCATTTT CASSVGADSNQPQHF
TRBJ2-5 . TRBV6-1 . TGTGCCAGCAGTGAGCCGGTACAAGAGACCCAGTACTTC CASSEPVQETQYF
TRBJ2-7 few TRBV5-1 . TGCGCCAGCAGCTTGGGACAACACTACGAGCAGTACTTC CASSLGQHYEQYF
TRBJ2-7 . TRBV6-6 . TGTGCCAGCAGTTCTAAAGGAGGGGACGACGAGCAGTACTTC CASSSKGGDDEQYF
TRBJ2-1 . TRBV30 . TGTGCCTCTAGTAGCGGTTTTTACAATGAGCAGTTCTTC CASSSGFYNEQFF
TRBJ2-7 . TRBV7-8 . TGTGCCAGCAGCTTAGCAGCGGCAGGGGCTTACGAGCAGTACTTC CASSLAAAGAYEQYF
TRBJ2-2 . TRBV11-2 TRBD2 TGTGCCAGCAGCTTACTAGCGGAGGCGGGCGGGGAGCTGTTTTTT CASSLLAEAGGELFF
TRBJ2-1 . TRBV6-1 . TGTGCCAGCGATCTCCCGCGGGCGGGCCAGCAGTTCTTC CASDLPRAGQQFF
TRBJ2-3 . TRBV7-8 . TGTGCCAGCAGCTTAGCGTACAGGTCTGGAGATACGCAGTATTTT CASSLAYRSGDTQYF
TRBJ2-3 . TRBV10-3 . TGTGCCTCATCGGGAGGCACAGATACGCAGTATTTT CASSGGTDTQYF
TRBJ1-1 few TRBV19 . TGTGCCAGTAGGGTTCTAGGGACTGAAGCTTTCTTT CASRVLGTEAFF
TRBJ1-5 few TRBV30 TRBD1 TGTGCCTGGAGTCCCCAGGGGGAACAGCCCCAGCATTTT CAWSPQGEQPQHF
TRBJ1-1 . TRBV10-2 . TGCGCCAGCAGTGATTCTAGCACTGAAGCTTTCTTT CASSDSSTEAFF